One sample yielded the 16 T cell receptor beta chains listed below, sequenced in a study of blood T cell repertoires in COVID-19. Sequenced by immunoSEQ multiplex PCR; TCRdb stores in-frame clones only, minus some. The sample holds about 37,000 clones, roughly 80% seen once. Sequenced sample: peripheral blood. These receptors all come from a man between 65 and 79 years old with COVID-19, enrolled during active disease.

This chain connects TRBV5-1 to TRBJ2-2, with 10 bases aligning to TRBD1. The CDR3 contains 15 residues. Germline V gives CDR1 SGHRS, CDR2 YFSETQ. V trimming: 5 bases; J trimming: 3 bases; junction bases outside the gene matches: 4. CDR3 nucleotide sequence: TGCGCCAGCAGGGAGGGACAGGGGCACACCGGGGAGCTGTTTTTT. This encodes CASREGQGHTGELFF. Complete variable domain (other parts from reference TRBV5-1 and TRBJ2-2): KAGVTQTPRYLIKTRGQQVTLSCSPISGHRSVSWYQQTPGQGLQFLFEYFSETQRNKGNFPGRFSGRQFSNSRSEMNVSTLELGDSALYLCASREGQGHTGELFFGEGSRLTVL.

V gene TRBV28 combines with J gene TRBJ2-5, with TRBD1 matching over 7 bases. This CDR3 has 14 residues. The V segment lost 3 bases and the J segment 5 bases; nucleotides outside the gene matches: 6. Per germline, CDR1 MDHEN and CDR2 SYDVKM. In DNA form, the CDR3 reads TGTGCCAGCAGTTTGACAGGGTATTACGAGACCCAGTACTTC. Translating gives CASSLTGYYETQYF.

DNA for the CDR3: TGTGCCAGCAGCCCGACAGGGTTGAACACTGAAGCTTTCTTT. Its translation is CASSPTGLNTEAFF. This rearrangement joins TRBV4-2 to TRBJ1-1; 7 positions match TRBD1. With 4 bases clipped from V and 0 bases from J, the junction kept 2 bases outside the gene matches. Per germline, CDR1 LGHNA and CDR2 YNFKEQ. The CDR3 covers 14 residues.

V usage is TRBV10-3 and J usage is TRBJ1-2; no definite D call. From germline, CDR1 is ENHRY and CDR2 SYGVKD. This CDR3 spans 14 amino acids. Trimming removed 0 bases at V and 5 bases at J, with 10 bases between. CDR3 protein: CAISESASFYGYTF. The CDR3 DNA reads TGTGCCATCAGTGAGTCTGCCAGTTTTTATGGCTACACCTTC.

A single count supports this clone. The V and J genes are TRBV6-4 and TRBJ2-3; D is perhaps TRBD1 (5 bases). The length of the CDR3 is 13 residues. The V gene lost 4 bases and the J gene lost 6 bases, with 11 bases spanning the gap. Germline CDR1 reads MRHNA; CDR2 reads SNTAGT. CDR3 DNA sequence: TGTGCCAGCAGTGTGGACAACGGGGATACGCAGTATTTT. This sequence encodes CASSVDNGDTQYF.

The chain uses TRBV6-2 or TRBV6-3 and TRBJ1-1; 7 bases are shared with TRBD1. The CDR3 consists of 16 residues. CDR1 MNHEY and CDR2 SVGEGT come from the germline V gene. The V gene end was trimmed by 2 bases and the J gene end by 0 bases; junction bases not matched to a gene: 6. As DNA, the CDR3 is TGTGCCAGCAGTTACCCATCCGACAGGGTGAACACTGAAGCTTTCTTT. This codes for CASSYPSDRVNTEAFF.

The chain has TRBV28 and TRBJ1-2; 9 nucleotides line up with TRBD1. Per the germline V gene, CDR1 is MDHEN and CDR2 is SYDVKM. The CDR3 spans 14 residues. The junction had 4 bases not matched to a gene; V was cut back by 4 bases and J by 4 bases. DNA for the CDR3: TGTGCCAGCAGTTCTGGACAGGGGAGCTATGGCTACACCTTC. This sequence encodes CASSSGQGSYGYTF.

This clone was seen more than once but under ten times. The rearrangement joins TRBV7-9 to TRBJ2-5; TRBD2 matches at 7 bases. The CDR3 consists of 14 residues. V shed 5 bases and J 7 bases; nucleotides not matched to a gene: 10. Germline CDR1 is SEHNR and CDR2 is FQNEAQ (reference sequence). The CDR3 reads CASSGRALSATQYF. CDR3 DNA: TGTGCCAGCAGCGGGAGGGCCCTGAGCGCGACCCAGTACTTC.

This chain connects TRBV20-1 to TRBJ2-5; D may be TRBD1 (6 bases). V lost 6 bases to trimming and J lost 5 bases, with 16 bases between them. This CDR3 contains 13 residues. Looked up from germline, CDR1 is DFQATT and CDR2 is SNEGSKA (reference sequence). The CDR3, as DNA: TGCAGTGCAAGTCGGACAGTTCGGGAGACCCAGTACTTC. Encoded protein: CSASRTVRETQYF.

The table lists this clone with a count of one. The chain carries TRBV7-9 and TRBJ1-2; D unresolved. V lost 3 bases to trimming and J lost 8 bases, with 7 bases between them. Germline V lookup: CDR1 SEHNR, CDR2 FQNEAQ (reference sequence). The CDR3 totals 11 residues. The CDR3, as DNA: TGTGCCAGCAGCTTTGGTCGGGGCTACACCTTC. Amino acid sequence: CASSFGRGYTF.

The gene calls are TRBV20-1 and TRBJ2-2, with TRBD2 matching 7 bases. After removal of 3 bases from V and 5 bases from J, the junction contained 9 bases not matched to a gene. Looked up from germline, CDR1 is DFQATT and CDR2 is SNEGSKA (reference sequence). The CDR3 contains 15 residues. CDR3 amino acids: CSASDGGRQTGELFF. The CDR3 DNA reads as TGCAGTGCTAGTGACGGCGGGAGACAAACCGGGGAGCTGTTTTTT.

Concerning this clone: No DNA is shown, since the ends of the CDR3 on it are uncertain; the CDR3 is the one TCRdb lists. The genes are TRBV27 and TRBJ2-7; TRBD1, the D gene given by the table, was not confirmed from the DNA. CDR1 MNHEY and CDR2 SMNVEV come from the germline V gene (reference sequence). The CDR3 is made up of 15 amino acids, end residues included. This CDR3 is CASSSSWTASYEQYF.

This clone was seen a single time. J is TRBJ2-7 and V is TRBV3-1 (or the pseudogene TRBV3-2), with D unclear. CDR1 and CDR2 from the germline V gene are LGHDT and YNNKEL (reference sequence). The germline V and J ends were trimmed by 3 bases and 6 bases, with 9 bases remaining between them. CDR3 length: 12 amino acids. The CDR3 protein is CASSQLLREQYF. The CDR3 DNA is TGTGCCAGCAGCCAGCTACTACGCGAGCAGTACTTC.

V and J are TRBV28 and TRBJ1-6; D might be TRBD1 (5 bases). Germline-derived CDR1 and CDR2 are MDHEN and SYDVKM. The CDR3 runs to 17 residues. Trimming took 7 bases from V and 8 from J, leaving 24 bases between them. The CDR3 spells CASTLTGLSDGDSPLHF. DNA for the CDR3: TGTGCCAGCACGTTAACAGGTCTCTCCGATGGGGATTCACCCCTCCACTTT. Full variable domain (rest looked up from reference TRBV28 and TRBJ1-6): DVKVTQSSRYLVKRTGEKVFLECVQDMDHENMFWYRQDPGLGLRLIYFSYDVKMKEKGDIPEGYSVSREKKERFSLILESASTNQTSMYLCASTLTGLSDGDSPLHFGNGTRLTVT.

The gene calls are TRBV3-1 (or the pseudogene TRBV3-2) and TRBJ2-1, with a possible D match to TRBD1 (6 bases). Germline V gene lookup returns CDR1 LGHDT and CDR2 YNNKEL (reference sequence). This CDR3 is 12 amino acids long. V lost 3 bases to trimming and J lost 14 bases, with 14 bases between them. This chain's CDR3 is CASSQSSAGEFF. CDR3 DNA sequence: TGTGCCAGCAGCCAGAGTAGTGCAGGGGAGTTCTTC.

This sequence joins TRBV7-9 and TRBJ2-7; TRBD1 is a possible D gene (5 bases). Per the germline V gene, CDR1 is SEHNR and CDR2 is FQNEAQ (reference sequence). V was pared by 5 bases and J by 2 bases, with 10 bases between. This CDR3 is built from 13 residues. The CDR3 bases are TGTGCCAGCAGCGCGGCAGGGCCCTACGAGCAGTACTTC. It encodes CASSAAGPYEQYF.